This T cell receptor beta chain emerged from a study of CD8+ T cells in alopecia areata (dated by TCRdb to the late 2010s). About the study as a whole: The treated patients took part in an open-label pilot trial in which moderate-to-severe alopecia areata was treated with oral tofacitinib at 5 to 10 mg twice daily. Patients stayed on tofacitinib for 6 to 18 months and then had 6 months of follow-up off drug so that delayed response and recurrence could be assessed. In treated patients, disease severity was measured using the SALT score, which gives the percentage of scalp surface area affected. High-throughput TCRbeta sequencing was used to examine T cell clonal expansion in alopecia areata in both the C3H/HeJ mouse model and human patients. Human TCRbeta sequencing covered scalp tissue and sorted CD4+ and CD8+ peripheral blood T cells from patchy and totalis/universalis alopecia areata patients and healthy controls. Biopsies were taken from tofacitinib-treated patients at baseline and at 4 and 24 weeks of treatment, and a later scalp biopsy was taken in several of the tofacitinib-treated patients. Scalp clonality was compared among normal scalp (n=4), patchy alopecia areata scalp (n=8), and alopecia totalis/universalis scalp (n=8). The RNA source kit depended on sample type: the PAXgene miRNA kit for fixed scalp, the miRNeasy kit for PBMCs, and the RNeasy kit for mouse skin. Amplification of TCRbeta CDR3 regions was done by immunoSEQ multiplex PCR using 35 Vbeta forward primers and 13 Jbeta reverse primers. Study-wide conclusions, independent of this receptor: Compared with normal scalp, lesional scalp, particularly in alopecia totalis/universalis, had higher clonality and more expanded CD8+ clones, which suggests antigenic drive. Scalp TCR repertoire analysis is complicated because resident alphabeta T cells in normal human skin are also sequenced, whereas mouse skin is dominated by gammadelta T cells. Because the treated cohort was small and had just a single nonresponder, larger studies are needed to establish links between baseline CD8+ expansion and response. Many expanded lesional clones were found to persist in scalp and blood during tofacitinib treatment, and relapse after treatment cessation may be partly explained by this persistence. TCR sequences shared between patients were less clear than in mice, possibly partly because of HLA diversity in the patient population. With tofacitinib, both scalp clonality and the number of expanded CD8+ clones among the top 100 scalp clones went down significantly.

From a lookup of the germline V gene (reference sequence), CDR1 and CDR2 are DFQATT and SNEGSKA. The CDR3 runs 11 amino acids, cysteine and phenylalanine included. The retained sequence is limited to the CDR3, 33 bases, with the frame set at the first base. Trimming costs V 2 bases and J 11 bases, and their ends lie 12 bases apart. Worth noting for this clone: The target of this receptor is not known. The record has no base qualities; no much larger clone is one base away.

Explained via the paper, the time point label denotes: around 26 weeks on oral tofacitinib. The sample's treatment or condition label, decoded: oral pan-JAK inhibitor, 5-10 mg twice daily. Lesional scalp punch biopsies and peripheral blood were collected from alopecia areata patients. PBMCs were separated by density centrifugation and stained for CD3, CD4 and CD8, after which CD4+ and CD8+ T cells were sorted on a FACSAria. Libraries were built with the immunoSEQ multiplex PCR assay. To provide template for TCR sequencing, every sample had RNA extracted and reverse transcribed into cDNA. First-strand cDNA was synthesized with SuperScript III using a 2:1 mix of oligo-dT and random hexamers. A synthetic immune receptor repertoire was used to assess amplification bias, and residual bias was removed computationally. The original methods were these. Raw reads were preprocessed to remove errors, and CDR3 was defined by IMGT conventions from the conserved cysteine to phenylalanine. Clonality was computed as 1 minus the Shannon entropy, with the entropy normalized by log2 of the number of productive unique TCRs. Scalp TCRbeta sequences were cross-referenced with sorted blood CD4 and CD8 repertoires so that the CD4 or CD8 identity of scalp clones could be inferred. TCRdb stores this immuneACCESS table with in-frame sequences only. Part of the clones is absent; in the studies checked, under half of the shortfall reflects unresolved V genes, and no reason is known for the rest. V and J calls and clone size are as listed in that table; D and trimming were resolved from the DNA. The sample records over 150,000 clones, more than 45% of which are singletons. Jointly, the top ten make up 5.5% of the sample.

The receptor comes from a human donor with alopecia areata. Recombination connected TRBV20-1 to TRBJ1-1; no D gene can be assigned with confidence. The sequences come from CD4+ T cells sorted from blood, collected at week 24, from a patient treated with tofacitinib. Here the CDR3 is given as CSARIGEDAFF. The nucleotide sequence is given as TGCAGTGCTAGAATCGGGGAGGATGCTTTCTTT.